The clone carrying this T cell receptor (beta chain) was seen a few times. Its antigen is currently unknown. TCRdb's copy holds only in-frame clones and misses some; the assay was immunoSEQ multiplex PCR. The sample shows 3,500 to 4,500 clones, 75% to 85% of them seen only once. Patient tissue came from resections in Japan or China, 2014–2017. Premalignant or tumor cells were enriched by macro-dissection after pathologic assessment. These data are taken from a study of immune evolution from preneoplasia to lung adenocarcinoma. Trimming took 2 bases from V and 8 from J, leaving 12 bases between them. The CDR3 sequence is 13 residues long. The germline V gene encodes CDR1 MNHEY and CDR2 SMNVEV (reference sequence). Study-level points and caveats: Normal lung had highest clonality; later lesions appeared denser, more diverse. Top clone share appeared to fall from AAH through AIS, MIA, adenocarcinoma.

This clonotype was obtained from a person aged 40 to 65 with lung adenocarcinoma. Some clones in this sample may be carry-over from other donors' samples. Source material: FFPE invasive lung adenocarcinoma tissue. The chain is built from TRBV27 and TRBJ1-2; D possibly corresponds to TRBD1 (5 bases). This CDR3 reads CASSLRGREGYTF. The CDR3 nucleotides are TGTGCCAGCAGTTTACGGGGGAGGGAGGGCTACACCTTC.